This T cell receptor beta chain was sequenced in a study of blood T cell repertoires in COVID-19. Whole-study context: COVID-19 samples from acute and convalescent phases originated in the United States, Italy and Spain. PBMCs, B-cell-depleted T cells, or T cells were the source of the cDNA or gDNA that made up the material.

Between the trimmed V and J ends, which lost 3 bases and 1 base, there was a span of 16 bases. CDR3 length equals 17 residues. CDR1 is LNHDA and CDR2 is SQIVND in the germline V gene (reference sequence). Study processing details: Reference gene primer amplification gave nucleated cell count estimates. Sequencing used immunoSEQ multiplex PCR; TCRdb keeps in-frame clones, though not all of them. That table gives V, J and clone size, and the DNA gave D and trimming. Of around 120,000 clones listed, more than 90% are singletons. Seattle's enrolled individuals joined amid active infection and were then monitored longitudinally.

The sample taken for sequencing was peripheral blood. The TCR originated in a man aged 60 to 69 with COVID-19, enrolled during active disease. The rearrangement joins TRBV19 to TRBJ1-5; D gene ambiguous. CDR3 loop: CASSIQKLDTSNQPQHF. The CDR3 nucleotides read TGTGCCAGTAGTATCCAAAAATTAGACACAAGCAATCAGCCCCAGCATTTT.